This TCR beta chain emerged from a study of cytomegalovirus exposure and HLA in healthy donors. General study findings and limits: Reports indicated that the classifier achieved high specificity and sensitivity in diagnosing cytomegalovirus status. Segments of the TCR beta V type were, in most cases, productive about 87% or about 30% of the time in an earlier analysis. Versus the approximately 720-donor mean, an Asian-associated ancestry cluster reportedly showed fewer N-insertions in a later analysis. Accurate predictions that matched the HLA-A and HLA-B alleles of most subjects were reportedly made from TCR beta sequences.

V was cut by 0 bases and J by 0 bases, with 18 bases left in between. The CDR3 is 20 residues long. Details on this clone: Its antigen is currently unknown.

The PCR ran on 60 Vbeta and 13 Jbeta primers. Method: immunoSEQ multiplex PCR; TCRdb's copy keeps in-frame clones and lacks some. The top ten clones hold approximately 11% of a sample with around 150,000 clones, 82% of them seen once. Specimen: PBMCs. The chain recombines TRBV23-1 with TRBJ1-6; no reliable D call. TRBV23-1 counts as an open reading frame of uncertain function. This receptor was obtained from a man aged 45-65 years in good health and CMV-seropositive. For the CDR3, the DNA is TGCGCCAGCAGTCAATCGCCCAGCAATGGGCCAAACTCCTATAATTCACCCCTCCACTTT. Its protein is CASSQSPSNGPNSYNSPLHF.